This T cell receptor beta chain came from a study of cytomegalovirus exposure and HLA in healthy donors. The V segment lost 3 bases and the J segment 7 bases; nucleotides outside the gene matches: 6. The CDR3 length is 13 residues. Germline values: CDR1 SGHRS, CDR2 YFSETQ. Researchers ran the PCR with 60 Vbeta and 13 Jbeta primers. Sequencing used immunoSEQ multiplex PCR; TCRdb keeps in-frame clones, though not all of them. The table includes 95,000 to 150,000 clones, around 74% detected once. This receptor was taken from a man in his sixties in good health and CMV-seropositive. The V and J genes are TRBV5-1 and TRBJ2-5; TRBD1 aligns across 7 bases. Sequencing used PBMCs. CDR3: CASSWDSKLTQYF. DNA for the CDR3: TGCGCCAGCAGCTGGGACAGCAAATTGACCCAGTACTTC.